Listed below are T cell receptor beta chains from one sample, sequenced in a study of T cells after yellow fever vaccination. TCRdb itself ran the 5' RACE reads through MiXCR, one entry per CDR3 protein. This repertoire shows fewer than 100,000 distinct CDR3 sequences, around 9.8% found once; its top ten account for around 16%. The sample in question was CD8+ T cells not binding an NS4B(214-222) dextramer, sorted from PBMCs, obtained less than 16 days after the first yellow fever vaccination. These TCRs come from a man between 18 and 29 years old who received the YFV17D yellow fever vaccine. CDR3s include the opening cysteine and the closing phenylalanine or tryptophan. The D gene is left open where the match is weak. Where a row states a size, it is once, few, many or the class of an expanded clone; other rows omit it.

size | D | J | V | DNA | CDR3
many | . | TRBJ2-1 | TRBV5-1 | TGCGCCAGCAGCAAAACCGGGGACAATGAGCAGTTCTTC | CASSKTGDNEQFF
. | . | TRBJ2-7 | TRBV7-9 | TGTGCCAGCAGCTCCCGGGACTGGAATTCCTACGAGCAGTACTTC | CASSSRDWNSYEQYF
. | . | TRBJ2-1 | TRBV19 | TGTGCCGTAAGTCTAGGGACAATCAATGAGCAGTTCTTC | CAVSLGTINEQFF
. | . | TRBJ1-5 | TRBV21-1 | TGTGCCAGCAGCAGAGTCGGGACGTCTGGAGAAGGCAATCAGCCCCAGCATTTT | CASSRVGTSGEGNQPQHF
few | . | TRBJ1-1 | TRBV9 | TGTGCCAGCAGCGTACGGACGGTGAACACTGAAGCTTTCTTT | CASSVRTVNTEAFF
. | . | TRBJ2-2 | TRBV5-4 | TGTGCCAGCAGCCTACTACCAGGGGGGAACGGGGAGCTGTTTTTT | CASSLLPGGNGELFF
few | TRBD1 | TRBJ1-2 | TRBV7-9 | TGTGCCAGCAGCTTTGAAGACAGGGGAGCTAACTATGGCTACACCTTC | CASSFEDRGANYGYTF
many | . | TRBJ2-1 | TRBV29-1 | TGCAGCGCCCGACTCACCCGGGGCTACAATGAGCAGTTCTTC | CSARLTRGYNEQFF
. | . | TRBJ2-1 | TRBV4-3 | TGCGCCAGCAGCCAGATGGGGCCGGGAGCGCAGTTCTTC | CASSQMGPGAQFF
few | TRBD1 | TRBJ1-6 | TRBV20-1 | TGCAGTGACCGACTTACAGGGGATGTATTCTATAATTCACCCCTCCACTTT | CSDRLTGDVFYNSPLHF
few | TRBD1 | TRBJ2-4 | TRBV7-2 | TGTGCCAGCAGCTTTACAGGGGGCGTTTTAGACATTCAGTACTTC | CASSFTGGVLDIQYF
. | TRBD2 | TRBJ2-1 | TRBV3-1 | TGTGCCAGCAGCCTACCGGCTAGCGGGGGGGAAAACAATGAGCAGTTCTTC | CASSLPASGGENNEQFF
. | . | TRBJ1-4 | TRBV12-3/TRBV12-4 | TGTGCCAGCAGTTTTGGGCGGAGTGAAAAACTGTTTTTT | CASSFGRSEKLFF
. | . | TRBJ1-2 | TRBV29-1 | TGCAGCGTTGAGCCGAGGGGCTCTAACTATGGCTACACCTTC | CSVEPRGSNYGYTF
few | TRBD2 | TRBJ2-2 | TRBV4-2 | TGTGCCAGCAGCCGACTAGCGGGGGGGCCGACCGGGGAGCTGTTTTTT | CASSRLAGGPTGELFF
few | . | TRBJ1-1 | TRBV6-6 | TGTGCCAGCAGTTACACGAACACTGAAGCTTTCTTT | CASSYTNTEAFF
. | . | TRBJ2-1 | TRBV20-1 | TGCAGTGCTAGTTCTCCGGAAGGCTTGGTCGATGAGCAGTTCTTC | CSASSPEGLVDEQFF